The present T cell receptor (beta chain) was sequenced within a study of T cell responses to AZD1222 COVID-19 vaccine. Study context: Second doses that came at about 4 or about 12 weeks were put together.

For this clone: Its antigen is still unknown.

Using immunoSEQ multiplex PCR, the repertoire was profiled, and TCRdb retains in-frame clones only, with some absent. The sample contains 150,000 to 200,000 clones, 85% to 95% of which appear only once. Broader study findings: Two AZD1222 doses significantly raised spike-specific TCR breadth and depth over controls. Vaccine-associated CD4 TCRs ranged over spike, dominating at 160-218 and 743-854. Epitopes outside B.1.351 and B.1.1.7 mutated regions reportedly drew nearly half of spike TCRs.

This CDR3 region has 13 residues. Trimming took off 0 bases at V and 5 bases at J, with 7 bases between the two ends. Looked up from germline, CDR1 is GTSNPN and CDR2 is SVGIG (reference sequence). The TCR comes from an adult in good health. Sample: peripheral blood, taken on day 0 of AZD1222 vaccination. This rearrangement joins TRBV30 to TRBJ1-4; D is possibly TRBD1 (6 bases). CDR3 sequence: CAWSVGGNEKLFF. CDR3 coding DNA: TGTGCCTGGAGTGTAGGGGGAAATGAAAAACTGTTTTTT.